This T cell receptor (beta chain) was identified during a study of spatial heterogeneity in lung cancer (dated by TCRdb to about 2019). Study-level background: Donors were about 70 patients with early-stage, untreated non-small cell lung cancer from the lung TRACERx cohort. Both alpha and beta chains were TCR-sequenced in around 220 tumor regions, 64 matched nontumor lung samples and around 50 PBMC samples obtained at surgery. Beta-chain transcripts were consistently detected in greater numbers than alpha-chain transcripts, which likely reflects a higher abundance of beta-chain transcripts. TCR alpha and beta repertoires were quantitatively compared across multiple tumor regions, matched nontumor lung and blood in non-small cell lung cancer. In the raw uncorrected reads, each unique combination of TCR and UMI appeared more than ten times on average. Follow-up PBMC samples were sequenced whenever available, with a median time to follow-up of roughly 22 months after resection. Nonsynonymous mutation counts, determined by whole-exome sequencing of tumor tissue, were related to features of the TCR repertoire.

Study-wide findings and limitations: Confirming at a functional level the hypothesis that regional TCRs recognize regional mutations was considered to require additional single-cell paired TCR alpha and beta sequencing. Ubiquitous expanded tumor TCRs showed up in blood more often at tumor resection than at routine follow-up. Only 13 to 15 patients were included in comparisons of baseline and follow-up blood repertoires.

Libraries were built with 5' RACE. Sequencing used a NextSeq 500. The TCR library protocol attached a unique molecular identifier to each TCR cDNA molecule to allow correction of PCR and sequencing errors. Per the source publication's procedure: TCR identification, UMI-based error correction and CDR3 extraction were all carried out with Decombinator tools. TCRs above a frequency of 2 per 1,000, corresponding to the top 1% of the tumor frequency distribution, were defined as expanded. Rényi diversity was computed with the R vegan package after subsampling each repertoire 100 times to 5,000 TCRs. To build CDR3 similarity networks, amino acid triplet string-kernel similarity was used, and CDR3s were connected when their pairwise similarity was above 0.82. Using fastp at Q25 and MiXCR, TCRdb reprocessed the public reads and kept productive beta chains. Rows merge per CDR3 protein into single entries with the most common DNA and genes. These V and J calls are TCRdb output, not the study's own analysis. This sample has about 120,000 distinct CDR3 sequences in its table, and 10% to 15% of those were observed once. The top ten hold roughly 15% of the sample.

For CDR1 and CDR2, the germline V gene lists ENHRY and SYGVKD. Unmatched junction bases come to 11, with V trimmed by 1 base and J by 4 bases. The CDR3 spans 17 residues, from the cysteine through the phenylalanine. Of the read, only the CDR3 DNA is kept; its 51 bases are in frame from base 1. The time point label, as the study defines it: blood at routine non-recurrence follow-up after resection. Whole RNA extracted from tumor and nontumor lung tissue, or from cryopreserved PBMC samples, was used for TCR sequencing without cell sorting. Only patients for whom sufficient RNA was available from at least two tumor regions were selected for TCR sequencing. This clonotype was counted only a few times. This receptor's antigen is unknown. Base qualities are missing; no much larger clone stands one base away.

The V gene is TRBV10-3 and the J gene is TRBJ2-3, and TRBD1 matches 7 of the central bases. The sequencing used PBMCs, collected at follow-up. This receptor was taken from a male donor with early-stage non-small cell lung cancer. Here the CDR3 is given as CAISEYDIGTAADTQYF. The nucleotide sequence is TGTGCCATCAGTGAGTATGATATAGGGACAGCCGCAGATACGCAGTATTTT.